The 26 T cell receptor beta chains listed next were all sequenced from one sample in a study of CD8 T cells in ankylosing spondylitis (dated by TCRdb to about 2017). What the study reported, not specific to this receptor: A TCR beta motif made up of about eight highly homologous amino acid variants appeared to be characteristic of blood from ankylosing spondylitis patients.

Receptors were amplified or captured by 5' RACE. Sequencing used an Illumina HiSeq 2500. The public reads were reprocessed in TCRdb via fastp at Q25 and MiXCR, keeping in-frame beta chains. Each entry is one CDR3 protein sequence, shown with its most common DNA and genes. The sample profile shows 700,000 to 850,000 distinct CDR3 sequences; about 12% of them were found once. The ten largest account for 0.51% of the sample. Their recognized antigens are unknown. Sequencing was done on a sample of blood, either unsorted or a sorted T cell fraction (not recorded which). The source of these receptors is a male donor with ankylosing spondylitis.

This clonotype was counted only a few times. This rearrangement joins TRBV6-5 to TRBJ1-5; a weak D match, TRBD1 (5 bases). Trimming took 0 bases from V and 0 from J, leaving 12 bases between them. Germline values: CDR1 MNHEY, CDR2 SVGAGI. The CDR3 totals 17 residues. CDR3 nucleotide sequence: TGTGCCAGCAGTTACTCGGCAGGGCTGTATAGCAATCAGCCCCAGCATTTT. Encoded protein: CASSYSAGLYSNQPQHF.

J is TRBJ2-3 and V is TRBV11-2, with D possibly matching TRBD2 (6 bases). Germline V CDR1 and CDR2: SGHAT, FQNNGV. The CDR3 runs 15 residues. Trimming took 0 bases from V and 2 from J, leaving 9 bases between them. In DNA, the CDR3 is TGTGCCAGCAGCTTAGACGGGAGATTCACAGATACGCAGTATTTT. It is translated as CASSLDGRFTDTQYF.

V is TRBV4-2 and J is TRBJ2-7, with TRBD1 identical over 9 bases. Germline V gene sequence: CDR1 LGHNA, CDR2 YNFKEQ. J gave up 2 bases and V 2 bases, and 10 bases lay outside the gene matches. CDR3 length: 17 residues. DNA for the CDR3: TGTGCCAGCAGCCAACGGGGTATGGGACAGGGTCCCTACGAGCAGTACTTC. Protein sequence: CASSQRGMGQGPYEQYF.

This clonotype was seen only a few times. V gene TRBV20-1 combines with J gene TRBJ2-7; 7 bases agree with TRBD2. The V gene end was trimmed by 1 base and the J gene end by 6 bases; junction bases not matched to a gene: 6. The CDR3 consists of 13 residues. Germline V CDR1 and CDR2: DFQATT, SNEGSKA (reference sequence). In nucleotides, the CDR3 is TGCAGTGCTAGAGTTGAACTAGCGCCCGAGCAGTACTTC. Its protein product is CSARVELAPEQYF.

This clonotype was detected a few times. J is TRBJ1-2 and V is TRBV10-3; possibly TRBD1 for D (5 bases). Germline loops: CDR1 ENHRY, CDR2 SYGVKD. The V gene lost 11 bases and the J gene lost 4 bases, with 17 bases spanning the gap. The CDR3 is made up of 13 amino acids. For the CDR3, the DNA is TGTGCCTCGACGAGGGGTCCCTTCTATGGCTACACCTTC. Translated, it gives CASTRGPFYGYTF.

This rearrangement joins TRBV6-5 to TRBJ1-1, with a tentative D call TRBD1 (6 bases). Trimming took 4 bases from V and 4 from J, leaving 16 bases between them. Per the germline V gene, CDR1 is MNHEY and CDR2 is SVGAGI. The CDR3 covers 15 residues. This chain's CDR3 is CASSFNRESGTEAFF. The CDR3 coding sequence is TGTGCCAGCAGTTTCAACAGGGAATCGGGCACTGAAGCTTTCTTT.

The CDR3 reads CASGTVGLTNEQFF. Written as DNA, the CDR3 is TGTGCCAGCGGAACCGTGGGGCTCACCAATGAGCAGTTCTTC. The genes are TRBV9 and TRBJ2-1, with D tentatively TRBD1 (5 bases). Germline-derived CDR1 and CDR2 are SGDLS and YYNGEE. Trimming stripped 7 bases from V and 6 bases from J, with 17 bases between. This CDR3 has 14 residues. Together with reference TRBV9 and TRBJ2-1, the CDR3 gives the full variable domain: DSGVTQTPKHLITATGQRVTLRCSPRSGDLSVYWYQQSLDQGLQFLIQYYNGEERAKGNILERFSAQQFPDLHSELNLSSLELGDSALYFCASGTVGLTNEQFFGPGTRLTVL.

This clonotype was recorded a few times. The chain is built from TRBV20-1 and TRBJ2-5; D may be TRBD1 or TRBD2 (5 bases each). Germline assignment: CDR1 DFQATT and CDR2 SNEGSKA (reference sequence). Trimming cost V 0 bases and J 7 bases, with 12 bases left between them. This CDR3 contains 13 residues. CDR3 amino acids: CSARDTGQATQYF. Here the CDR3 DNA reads TGCAGTGCTAGAGACACGGGGCAGGCGACCCAGTACTTC.

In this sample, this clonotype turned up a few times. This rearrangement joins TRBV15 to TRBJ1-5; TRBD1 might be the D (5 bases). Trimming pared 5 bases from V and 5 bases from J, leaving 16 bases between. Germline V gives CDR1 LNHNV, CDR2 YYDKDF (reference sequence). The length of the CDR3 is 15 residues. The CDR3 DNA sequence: TGTGCCACCAGCCCAAGAGGAGAGGGGTATCAGCCCCAGCATTTT. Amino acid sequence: CATSPRGEGYQPQHF.

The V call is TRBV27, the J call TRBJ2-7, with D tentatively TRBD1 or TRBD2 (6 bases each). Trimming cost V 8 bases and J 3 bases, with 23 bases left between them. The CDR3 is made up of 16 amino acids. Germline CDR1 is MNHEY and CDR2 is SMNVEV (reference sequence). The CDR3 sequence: CASRTLTGAPLYEQYF. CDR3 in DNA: TGTGCCAGCCGAACCCTGACGGGGGCTCCCCTCTACGAGCAGTACTTC.

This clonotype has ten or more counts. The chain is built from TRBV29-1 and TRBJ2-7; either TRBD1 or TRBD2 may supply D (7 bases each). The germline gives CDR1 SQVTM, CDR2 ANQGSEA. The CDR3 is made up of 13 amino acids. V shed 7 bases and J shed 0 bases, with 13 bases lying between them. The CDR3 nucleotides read TGCAGCGCCCAGGGGGGGCCCTCCTACGAGCAGTACTTC. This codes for CSAQGGPSYEQYF.

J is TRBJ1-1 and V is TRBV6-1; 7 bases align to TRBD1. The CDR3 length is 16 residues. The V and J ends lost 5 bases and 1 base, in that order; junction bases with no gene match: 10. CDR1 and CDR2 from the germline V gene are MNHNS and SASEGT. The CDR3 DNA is TGTGCCAGCAGTCGCTTTGTTGGGACAGCGAACACTGAAGCTTTCTTT. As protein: CASSRFVGTANTEAFF.

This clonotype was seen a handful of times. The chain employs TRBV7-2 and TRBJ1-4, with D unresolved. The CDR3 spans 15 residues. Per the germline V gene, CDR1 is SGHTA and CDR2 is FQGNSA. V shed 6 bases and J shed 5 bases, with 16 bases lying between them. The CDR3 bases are TGTGCCAGCAGTCCGACCGGGAGTAGGAATGAAAAACTGTTTTTT. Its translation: CASSPTGSRNEKLFF.

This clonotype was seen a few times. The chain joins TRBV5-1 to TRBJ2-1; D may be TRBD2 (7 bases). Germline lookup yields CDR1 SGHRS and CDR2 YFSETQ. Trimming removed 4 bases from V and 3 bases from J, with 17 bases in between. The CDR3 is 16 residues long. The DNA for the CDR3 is TGCGCCAGCAGCCCCTTTAAGGGGGGGTACTACAATGAGCAGTTCTTC. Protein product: CASSPFKGGYYNEQFF.

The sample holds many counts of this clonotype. CDR3 DNA sequence: TGTGCCAGCAGTTCCCCGGGACAGAGCTATGGCTACACCTTC. Its translation: CASSSPGQSYGYTF. The genes are TRBV6-5 and TRBJ1-2; 7 nucleotides line up with TRBD1. The CDR3 is 14 residues long. The V gene's germline CDR1 is MNHEY and CDR2 SVGAGI. Trimming removed 4 bases from V and 4 bases from J; junction bases left unmatched: 6.

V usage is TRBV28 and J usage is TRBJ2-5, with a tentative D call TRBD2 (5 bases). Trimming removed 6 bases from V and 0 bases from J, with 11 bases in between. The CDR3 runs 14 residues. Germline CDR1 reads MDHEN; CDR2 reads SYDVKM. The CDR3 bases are TGTGCCAGCAGCAGAGCGGAGTACCAAGAGACCCAGTACTTC. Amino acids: CASSRAEYQETQYF.

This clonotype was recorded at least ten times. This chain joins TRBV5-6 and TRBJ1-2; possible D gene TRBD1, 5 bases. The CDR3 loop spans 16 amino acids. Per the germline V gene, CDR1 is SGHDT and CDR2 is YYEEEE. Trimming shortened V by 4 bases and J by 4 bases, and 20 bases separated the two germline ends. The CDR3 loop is CASSVWDGGIFYGYTF. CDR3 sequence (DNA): TGTGCCAGCAGCGTATGGGACGGCGGGATTTTCTATGGCTACACCTTC.

The CDR3 DNA follows: TGCAGTGCTAGAAGGTCCGGGGGACGCACTGAAGCTTTCTTT. Translation gives CSARRSGGRTEAFF. The chain combines TRBV20-1 with TRBJ1-1; D perhaps matches TRBD1 (5 bases). V dropped 2 bases and J dropped 4 bases, with 14 bases sitting between them. The CDR3 covers 14 residues. Germline V lookup: CDR1 DFQATT, CDR2 SNEGSKA (reference sequence).

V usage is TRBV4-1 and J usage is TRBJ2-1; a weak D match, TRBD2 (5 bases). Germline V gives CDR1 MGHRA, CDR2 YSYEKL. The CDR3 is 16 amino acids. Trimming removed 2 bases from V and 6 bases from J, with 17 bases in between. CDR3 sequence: CASSQKTIWIPNEQFF. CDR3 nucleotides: TGCGCCAGCAGCCAAAAGACTATCTGGATACCCAATGAGCAGTTCTTC.

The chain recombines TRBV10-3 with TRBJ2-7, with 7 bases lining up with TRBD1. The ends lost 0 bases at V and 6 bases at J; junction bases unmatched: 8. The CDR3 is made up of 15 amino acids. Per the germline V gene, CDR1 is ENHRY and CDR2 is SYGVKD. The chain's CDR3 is CAISESNRGGGEQYF. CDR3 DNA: TGTGCCATCAGTGAGTCGAACAGGGGTGGAGGCGAGCAGTACTTC.

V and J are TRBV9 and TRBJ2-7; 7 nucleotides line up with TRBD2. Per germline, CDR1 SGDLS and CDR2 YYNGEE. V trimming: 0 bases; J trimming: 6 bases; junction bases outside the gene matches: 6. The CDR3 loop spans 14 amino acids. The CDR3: CASSVANGRVEQYF. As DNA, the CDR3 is TGTGCCAGCAGCGTAGCTAATGGGAGGGTCGAGCAGTACTTC.

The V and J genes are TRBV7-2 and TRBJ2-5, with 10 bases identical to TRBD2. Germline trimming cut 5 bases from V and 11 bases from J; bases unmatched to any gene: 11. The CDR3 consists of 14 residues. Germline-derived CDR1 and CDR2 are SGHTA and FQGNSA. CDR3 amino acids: CASSHPGTSAVQYF. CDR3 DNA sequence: TGTGCCAGCAGCCATCCCGGGACTAGCGCCGTTCAGTACTTC.

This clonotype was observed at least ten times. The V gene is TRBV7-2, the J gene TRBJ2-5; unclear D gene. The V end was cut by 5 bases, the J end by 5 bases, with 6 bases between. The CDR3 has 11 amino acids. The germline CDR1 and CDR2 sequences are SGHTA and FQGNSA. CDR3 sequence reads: CASSRRETQYF. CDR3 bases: TGTGCCAGCAGCCGCCGGGAGACCCAGTACTTC.

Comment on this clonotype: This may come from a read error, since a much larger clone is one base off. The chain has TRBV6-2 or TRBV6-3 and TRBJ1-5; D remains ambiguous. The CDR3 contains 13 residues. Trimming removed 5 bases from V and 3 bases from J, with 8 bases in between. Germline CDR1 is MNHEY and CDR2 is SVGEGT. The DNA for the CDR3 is TGTGCCAGCAGTCCGGCGATCAATCAGCCCCAGCATTTT. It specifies CASSPAINQPQHF.

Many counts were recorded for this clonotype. The CDR3 loop is CSARVRLGGWEQFF. In nucleotides, the CDR3 is TGCAGTGCTAGAGTGAGGCTAGGGGGTTGGGAGCAGTTCTTC. The chain links TRBV20-1 to TRBJ2-1; maybe TRBD1 (6 bases). V lost 1 base to trimming and J lost 10 bases, with 17 bases between them. Germline V gene lookup returns CDR1 DFQATT and CDR2 SNEGSKA (reference sequence). CDR3 size: 14 residues.

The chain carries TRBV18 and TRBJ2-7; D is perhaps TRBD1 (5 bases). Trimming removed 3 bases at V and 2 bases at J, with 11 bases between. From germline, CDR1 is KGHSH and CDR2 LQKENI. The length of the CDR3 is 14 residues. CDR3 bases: TGTGCCAGCTCACCTACCGGACACACCTACGAGCAGTACTTC. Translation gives CASSPTGHTYEQYF.